This T cell receptor (beta chain) was captured in a study of identifying expanded T cells in peripheral blood. Regarding the study as a whole: Differentially abundant clones: about 1.2 between replicates, roughly 16 at two to three weeks, 18 to 20 at four. Two-week clone count variance significantly increased as total template count grew.

Measured with immunoSEQ multiplex PCR; TCRdb has only the in-frame clones, and not every one. The sample has approximately 120,000 clones, around 84% seen once. About this clone: Its matching antigen is unknown.

The CDR3 has 14 amino acids. V was clipped by 6 bases and J by 9 bases, with 21 bases between them. Germline V gene sequence: CDR1 MNHEY, CDR2 SMNVEV (reference sequence). Healthy donors had no documented immune events, such as infections, while sampled. The chain is built from TRBV27 and TRBJ2-7, with D unclear. What was sequenced was blood. The TCR comes from a person aged 18 to 75 in good health. Written as DNA, the CDR3 is TGTGCCAGCAGCCGAATTCCGGGTCGTCTTTGGCAGTACTTC. It is translated as CASSRIPGRLWQYF.